This T cell receptor (beta chain) appears in the sequencing data of a study of T cell responses to AZD1222 COVID-19 vaccine (dated by TCRdb to the early 2020s). In the study overall: TCR sequencing covered fewer than 250 trial participants: 200 to 220 given two doses of AZD1222 and 26 given two doses of MenACWY control vaccine. Trial participants were enrolled by age into 18-55, 56-69 and 70-plus year subgroups, with approximately 150, 28 and 58 TCR-sequenced participants respectively.

What the authors observed across the whole study: In the small 56-69-year group, the increase in depth fell short of significance, most likely because of low power. No day 14 peak-response samples were available, so repertoires were characterized only after the peak T cell response. Only six or seven AZD1222 recipients were SARS-CoV-2 seropositive at baseline, limiting conclusions about previously exposed vaccinees. CD4 TCRs associated with the vaccine covered the entire spike protein, and the dominant responses were in regions 160-218 and 743-854. Nearly half of unique spike-specific TCRs reportedly recognized epitopes outside regions mutated in the B.1.351 and B.1.1.7 variants. Participants were mostly white British and included more females than males, and it was suggested by the authors that clonal diversity may have been underestimated. After two AZD1222 doses, both the breadth and the depth of spike-specific TCRs were significantly higher than at day 0 and than in MenACWY recipients.

Reading the label with the study, this specimen's time point is: about 28 days (+/-7) after the second vaccine dose. AZD1222 recipients with second doses at about 4 weeks or about 12 weeks were pooled, because spike-specific TCR depth and breadth did not differ between schedules. Vaccinee samples came from UK trials COV001 and COV002, including a single-blind randomized controlled phase 2/3 trial of AZD1222 (ChAdOx1 nCoV-19) in healthy adults. For TCRbeta chain sequencing, PBMC samples were collected from trial participants at day 0 and at day 28 after the second dose. In regard to this clone: What antigen it recognizes has not been identified. Within one base of it there is no much larger clone, and no base qualities were kept.

The CDR3 regions of human TCRbeta chains were analyzed by immunosequencing. On the authors' methods: TCRs in the repertoires were compared against a reference library of SARS-CoV-2-specific TCRs that had been generated with the MIRA antigen-specificity platform. Breadth was defined as the fraction of unique TCRs that were SARS-CoV-2-associated. Depth was defined as the fraction of total T cells that were SARS-CoV-2-associated. Each spike-specific TCR was assigned to its reactive spike region and to a CD4 or CD8 class using the MIRA data. Log10-transformed breadth and depth values were compared by one-way ANOVA with Sidak's multiple comparisons tests. What TCRdb holds here is the immuneACCESS table cut down to in-frame rearrangements. Part of the clones is not present; checked against another copy, under half of the missing clones reflect an unresolved V gene, and the others are unexplained. V, J and clone size reflect that table, while D and trimming were determined from the DNA. In this sample the table shows around 200,000 clones, 90% to 95% of which occur a single time. The top ten constitute roughly 1.5% of the sample.

This receptor was taken from an adult who received the AZD1222 COVID-19 vaccine. This sample comprised peripheral blood, obtained 28 days after the second AZD1222 dose.

The nucleotide sequence is TGTGCCAGCAGTTACCATCCTGGCCGCACAGATACGCAGTATTTT. Its protein product is CASSYHPGRTDTQYF. The sequence is built from TRBV6-2 or TRBV6-3 and TRBJ2-3; no D segment can be confidently identified. Via the germline V gene, CDR1 is MNHEY and CDR2 SVGEGT. V sheds 2 bases and J sheds 1 base, leaving 10 bases between their ends. The CDR3 starts with the cysteine, ends with the phenylalanine, and has 15 residues. Only the CDR3 portion is preserved as DNA: 45 bases, with reading frame beginning at the first base.